The clone carrying this TCR beta chain appeared many times. Combining a sample-barcoded 5' primer with a J-beta primer mix, a second PCR ran for roughly 6 to 11 cycles. TCRdb used MiXCR to reprocess the 5' RACE reads, holding one entry per CDR3 protein. This sample carries about 1.6 million distinct CDR3 sequences, around 35% of them seen once, and the ten largest clones take 11%. V was clipped by 5 bases and J by 5 bases, with 22 bases between them. CDR1 SGHTA and CDR2 FQGNSA come from the germline V gene. The CDR3 loop spans 16 amino acids. This sample is drawn from a study of blood T cells in healthy people across ages. About the study: Using template switching, researchers captured about one barcoded beta molecule for each two T cells.

This receptor was taken from a woman aged 25 to 45 in good health. The chain is built from TRBV7-2 and TRBJ2-7, with D perhaps given as TRBD1 or TRBD2 (7 bases each). Sequencing was carried out using blood. CDR3 region: CASSQGGGLPTHEQYF. The CDR3 DNA follows: TGTGCCAGCAGCCAGGGGGGGGGACTCCCCACCCACGAGCAGTACTTC.